This T cell receptor (beta chain) appears in the sequencing data of a study of OX40 agonist ivuxolimab in advanced cancers. This table comes from immunoSEQ multiplex PCR, and its TCRdb copy is limited to in-frame clones, with some not included. The sample lists roughly 35,000 clones; roughly 80% were seen once. Per the germline V gene, CDR1 is SGHRS and CDR2 is YFSETQ. CDR3 size: 14 residues. V dropped 0 bases and J dropped 5 bases, with 9 bases sitting between them. The chain links TRBV5-1 to TRBJ1-5; D is ambiguous. The clonotype was recovered from an adult with an advanced solid tumor such as melanoma, head and neck, liver or kidney cancer. This material consisted of CD4+ or CD8+ T cells sorted from blood, taken in a trial of the OX40 agonist ivuxolimab. The CDR3 nucleotides read TGCGCCAGCAGCTTGGTTGGATTGGATCAGCCCCAGCATTTT. This gives the protein CASSLVGLDQPQHF.